This T cell receptor (beta chain) was captured by sequencing in a study of cytomegalovirus exposure and HLA in healthy donors. PCR used 60 Vbeta primers and 13 Jbeta primers. Clones were read by immunoSEQ multiplex PCR, and TCRdb kept only the in-frame ones, dropping some. Among around 74,000 clones listed, around 80% were seen once. This clone was seen a few times. The germline gives CDR1 SQVTM, CDR2 ANQGSEA. This CDR3 region has 16 residues. The V gene lost 6 bases and the J gene lost 0 bases, with 19 bases spanning the gap. The J gene is TRBJ2-3, the V gene TRBV29-1, with D maybe TRBD2 (6 bases). The source is a man under 40 in good health and CMV-seronegative. Sequencing was carried out using PBMCs. This chain's CDR3 is CSVDGPKAGSTDTQYF. The CDR3 DNA sequence: TGCAGCGTCGATGGACCGAAGGCGGGAAGCACAGATACGCAGTATTTT.